This T cell receptor (beta chain) is from a study of T cell repertoires and Cas9 in healthy adults. Background on the study: Characterization of SpCas9-reactive CD4 and CD8 T cells covered multi-effector potency, cytotoxicity and lineage.

Assay: immunoSEQ multiplex PCR; the TCRdb copy retains only in-frame clones and omits some. Of 20,000 to 25,000 clones listed, roughly 90% are singletons. Trimming left V 6 bases short and J 2 bases short, with 8 bases between. The CDR3 loop spans 12 amino acids. Germline CDR1 is ENHRY and CDR2 is SYGVKD. Sequenced material: CD4+ effector T cells (CD127+, CD25-, CD137-, CD154-) from PBMCs; culture status not recorded. J is TRBJ2-7 and V is TRBV10-3, with D tentatively TRBD1 (5 bases). This clonotype was obtained from a human donor in good health. In DNA form, the CDR3 reads TGTGCCATCAGCGACAGCACCTACGAGCAGTACTTC. Protein sequence: CAISDSTYEQYF.